This T cell receptor (beta chain) was captured in a study of CD8+CD57+ T cells in acquired aplastic anemia. Study at large: Roughly 3 ug was the average amount of DNA from sorted CD4+ and CD8+ cells.

This CDR3 is built from 15 residues. J gave up 5 bases and V 3 bases, and 7 bases lay outside the gene matches. This clonotype was recorded at least ten times. Profiles of TCR beta VDJ and CDR3 were generated from a genomic DNA template. TCRdb re-derived calls from the reads in MiXCR, one entry per CDR3 protein. In the table there are roughly 170,000 distinct CDR3 sequences, 45% to 60% of which are singletons. Sequencing involved patients with CD8+CD57+ cell expansion previously shown by flow cytometry. Diagnosis of severe acquired aplastic anemia applied to all patients. Patients were therapy-naive when their blood was sampled.

Sequenced: sorted CD4+, CD8+, or CD8+CD57+ T cells (not recorded which) from PBMCs. The J gene is TRBJ2-1, the V gene TRBV12-3 or TRBV12-4, with 7 nucleotides matching TRBD2. This receptor was obtained from a human donor with aplastic anemia. CDR3 protein: CASSFEGGGHNEQFF. The CDR3 bases are TGTGCCAGCAGTTTTGAGGGCGGGGGACACAATGAGCAGTTCTTC.